This T cell receptor (beta chain) was sequenced during a study of T cell responses to AZD1222 COVID-19 vaccine. The wider study: Pooling of second doses given at about 4 or about 12 weeks was done.

Libraries were prepared by immunoSEQ multiplex PCR; TCRdb keeps only in-frame clonotypes and omits some of them. The sample lists about 120,000 clones; roughly 84% were seen once. The V end was cut by 0 bases, the J end by 0 bases, with 12 bases between. CDR3 length: 16 residues. The germline gives CDR1 SGDLS, CDR2 YYNGEE. This TCR was recovered from an adult in good health. The chain joins TRBV9 to TRBJ1-2; a weak D match, TRBD1 (6 bases). The sample was peripheral blood, taken on day 0 of AZD1222 vaccination. CDR3 bases: TGTGCCAGCAGCGTAGGGGGGGCAGGGCCTAACTATGGCTACACCTTC. This encodes CASSVGGAGPNYGYTF.